This entry concerns a single T cell receptor (beta chain). The target antigen is unknown. The sample is drawn from a study of T cell responses to AZD1222 COVID-19 vaccine. Libraries were prepared by immunoSEQ multiplex PCR; TCRdb keeps only in-frame clonotypes and omits some of them. The sample includes 100,000 or so clones, 80% to 95% of them seen just once. Study-wide findings and caveats: A mostly white British donor set with more females was recruited, and clonal diversity was possibly underestimated.

Trimming at V came to 2 bases and at J to 7 bases, leaving 8 bases not matched to a gene. Germline-derived CDR1 and CDR2 are SGHDT and YYEEEE. This CDR3 spans 15 amino acids. The sequenced sample was peripheral blood, obtained on day 0 of AZD1222 vaccination. This TCR came from an adult in good health. The V and J genes are TRBV5-6 and TRBJ1-5, with 8 bases aligning to TRBD1. The chain's CDR3 is CASSLRQGSVQPQHF. In DNA, the CDR3 is TGTGCCAGCAGCTTAAGACAGGGGAGTGTCCAGCCCCAGCATTTT.